Each of the 13 T cell receptor beta chains below was sequenced from the same sample in a study of blood T cell repertoires in COVID-19. Produced via immunoSEQ multiplex PCR; TCRdb's table is partial and in-frame only. The sample has under 300,000 clones; about 85% are singletons. The specimen sequenced was PBMCs or T cells enriched from blood (not recorded which). The receptors originated from a young woman with acute COVID-19.

The chain employs TRBV7-2 and TRBJ1-3, with a possible D match to TRBD1 (5 bases). V lost 5 bases, J lost 1 base, and 15 bases lay in between. The CDR3 sequence is 16 residues long. Germline CDR1 and CDR2: SGHTA and FQGNSA. The CDR3 loop is CASSPGGGKSGNTIYF. CDR3 DNA: TGTGCCAGCAGCCCGGGGGGGGGAAAGTCTGGAAACACCATATATTTT.

The rearrangement joins TRBV7-2 to TRBJ2-7; D is perhaps TRBD2 (6 bases). Germline loops: CDR1 SGHTA, CDR2 FQGNSA. The CDR3 loop spans 14 amino acids. Trimming cost V 2 bases and J 5 bases, with 13 bases left between them. CDR3 in DNA: TGTGCCAGCAGCTTACTTGGGGGGTACAACGAGCAGTACTTC. It codes for CASSLLGGYNEQYF.

The chain combines TRBV18 with TRBJ2-7; tentative D call: TRBD1 (6 bases). The CDR3 length is 15 residues. Looked up from germline, CDR1 is KGHSH and CDR2 is LQKENI. Trimming cost V 3 bases and J 12 bases, with 24 bases left between them. This chain's CDR3 is CASSPLQGSPTKGYF. The CDR3 DNA sequence: TGTGCCAGCTCACCTTTACAGGGATCACCTACGAAGGGGTACTTC.

This chain connects TRBV27 to TRBJ2-7; D might be TRBD1 (6 bases). This CDR3 is built from 15 residues. Trimming removed 10 bases at V and 2 bases at J, with 21 bases between. CDR1 is MNHEY and CDR2 is SMNVEV in the germline V gene (reference sequence). The CDR3 DNA follows: TGTGCCACCAAAACCACTTGGACAGCAACCTACGAGCAGTACTTC. Encoded protein: CATKTTWTATYEQYF.

The genes are TRBV6-5 and TRBJ1-2, with 9 bases that match TRBD1. The CDR3 extends over 13 amino acids. The V segment lost 5 bases and the J segment 7 bases; nucleotides outside the gene matches: 5. Germline CDR1 reads MNHEY; CDR2 reads SVGAGI. CDR3 nucleotides: TGTGCCAGCAGTCGGGGACAGGGCCTTGGCTACACCTTC. It is translated as CASSRGQGLGYTF.

This chain uses TRBV2 with TRBJ2-7; 12 nucleotides align to TRBD1. Germline-derived CDR1 and CDR2 are SNHLY and FYNNEI. Germline trimming cut 6 bases from V and 7 bases from J; bases unmatched to any gene: 7. This CDR3 comprises 14 residues. The CDR3 sequence: CASRRGQGAKEQYF. DNA of the CDR3: TGTGCCAGCAGACGGGGACAGGGGGCAAAGGAGCAGTACTTC.

CDR3 residues: CASSAQDNSPLHF. In DNA form, the CDR3 reads TGTGCCAGCTCGGCTCAAGATAATTCACCCCTCCACTTT. The genes are TRBV18 and TRBJ1-6; D gene ambiguous. Trimming left V 6 bases short and J 5 bases short, with 8 bases between. This CDR3 spans 13 amino acids. Germline assignment: CDR1 KGHSH and CDR2 LQKENI.

This chain links TRBV3-1 (or the pseudogene TRBV3-2) with TRBJ2-1, with 12 bases identical to TRBD2. From germline, CDR1 is LGHDT and CDR2 YNNKEL (reference sequence). The CDR3 extends over 18 amino acids. The V segment lost 1 base and the J segment 4 bases; nucleotides outside the gene matches: 8. CDR3 loop: CASSQGRLAGGWYNEQFF. Written as DNA, the CDR3 is TGTGCCAGCAGCCAAGGGAGGCTAGCGGGGGGGTGGTACAATGAGCAGTTCTTC.

V and J are TRBV4-3 and TRBJ2-5; 13 nucleotides match TRBD2. With 1 base clipped from V and 2 bases from J, the junction kept 10 bases outside the gene matches. Germline CDR1 LGHNA, CDR2 YSLEER. CDR3 length equals 19 residues. CDR3 bases: TGCGCCAGCAGCCAAGGTGGAGGACTAGCGGGAGTTTGGCAAGAGACCCAGTACTTC. Protein sequence: CASSQGGGLAGVWQETQYF.

The chain is built from TRBV7-6 and TRBJ1-5; D not certain. Germline CDR1 and CDR2: SGHVS and FNYEAQ. This CDR3 region has 15 residues. V shed 1 base and J shed 4 bases, with 11 bases lying between them. For the CDR3, the DNA is TGTGCCAGCAGCTTAGGGCCGGGAAATAATCAGCCCCAGCATTTT. This codes for CASSLGPGNNQPQHF.

Worth noting for this clone: This same CDR3 is encoded by further DNA sequences in the sample. This sequence joins TRBV3-1 (or the pseudogene TRBV3-2) and TRBJ2-5; no clear D. Trimming removed 4 bases at V and 2 bases at J, with 11 bases between. Germline V gene lookup returns CDR1 LGHDT and CDR2 YNNKEL (reference sequence). The CDR3 extends over 14 amino acids. The CDR3 protein is CASSPTGSQETQYF. In DNA, the CDR3 is TGTGCCAGCAGCCCGACTGGTAGTCAAGAGACCCAGTACTTC.

This clone was recorded once. The chain has TRBV6-5 and TRBJ1-3; weak D call: TRBD1 (5 bases). The V gene's germline CDR1 is MNHEY and CDR2 SVGAGI. The CDR3 loop spans 14 amino acids. Trimming took off 5 bases at V and 0 bases at J, with 8 bases between the two ends. CDR3 in DNA: TGTGCCAGCAGTAAGGGGTACTCTGGAAACACCATATATTTT. This sequence encodes CASSKGYSGNTIYF.

This chain uses TRBV4-1 with TRBJ1-2; 11 positions agree with TRBD1. The CDR3 runs 15 residues. After removal of 1 base from V and 7 bases from J, the junction contained 5 bases not matched to a gene. Germline CDR1 and CDR2: MGHRA and YSYEKL. Here the CDR3 DNA reads TGCGCCAGCAGCCAAGGGGGACAGGGGGGGCTTGGCTACACCTTC. This sequence encodes CASSQGGQGGLGYTF.